This TCR beta chain derives from a study of regulatory T cells in long-lasting Graves disease. On this clonotype itself: Relative to the germline gene, one junction end is altered; a read error may explain this.

Germline V lookup: CDR1 KGHDR, CDR2 SFDVKD. CDR3 size: 16 residues. Time point given: newly diagnosed GD, antithyroid drugs for less than 3 months. Isolated PBMC RNA provided the starting material for the TCR library. Investigators prepared the TCR beta libraries by applying iRepertoire HTBI primers and Arm-PCR of CDR3 regions. MiXCR, run by TCRdb on the multiplex PCR reads, gives a single entry per CDR3 protein. The top ten clones hold 9.5% to 15% of a sample with 550,000 to 650,000 distinct CDR3 sequences, 15% to 20% of them seen once. These data were also filed under a second study, of T cells in Graves' hyperthyroidism and ophthalmopathy.

This sample comprised peripheral blood mononuclear cells (PBMCs), obtained at new diagnosis, from a patient treated with antithyroid drugs. The receptor comes from a young man with Graves disease. V is TRBV24-1 and J is TRBJ2-1; 13 bases match TRBD2. The CDR3 coding sequence is TGTGCCATCAGTGATGGACTAGCGGGAGCTTACAATGAGCAGTTCTTC. Protein: CAISDGLAGAYNEQFF.